These T cell receptor beta chains were read from a single sample in a study of cytomegalovirus exposure and HLA in healthy donors. Here immunoSEQ multiplex PCR was the method, and the copy in TCRdb shows in-frame clones only, minus some. This table has roughly 100,000 clones, 78% appearing once. The sample comprised PBMCs. The receptors were gathered from a woman aged 35 to 49 in good health and CMV-seronegative. Each CDR3 is given with its conserved first and last residue.

v_gene | CDR3aa
TRBV10-3 | CAISISANTGELFF
TRBV11-1 | CASSTNQETQYF
TRBV2 | CASRRTANTGELFF
TRBV19 | CASSLDRNQPQHF
TRBV5-1 | CASSLDPERGYTF
TRBV27 | CASRPETGVQDTQYF
TRBV29-1 | CSVEKGGGGNTIYF
TRBV28 | CATRQGFGGYTF
TRBV12-5 | CASGSGQGGHNEQFF
TRBV11-2 | CASSPSGQGTGGQYF
TRBV10-1 | CASSVAGADTQYF
TRBV7-9 | CASSGQGVEPQHF
TRBV29-1 | CSVVAVSSYNEQFF
TRBV7-9 | CASTDTGTSNQPQHF
TRBV28 | CASTGVPYNEQFF
TRBV6-1 | CASSEFISGNTIYF
TRBV7-8 | CASSLKATSGRAVDEQFF
TRBV5-6 | CASSGTSGNPYEQYF
TRBV14 | CASSQGVDRVKANEQFF
TRBV28 | CASSHPGTGVTEAFF
TRBV28 | CASIPPWGSGVF
TRBV2 | CASVGLTQETQYF
TRBV18 | CASSPLRQDEKLFF
TRBV29-1 | CSVGRLAGSGEQYF
TRBV15 | CATSRDPGANEKLFF
TRBV27 | CASSRGLAIYEQYF
TRBV28 | CASSGQLNTEAFF
TRBV7-9 | CASSLARDRATQFF
TRBV5-1 | CASSPDGTDYGYTF
TRBV6-5 | CASSYGDFQYF
TRBV2 | CASRNETGQGRYNQPQHF
TRBV18 | CASSPLMDRGRGYTF
TRBV6-5 | CASGLAGGGTQYF
TRBV11-2 | CASSLGNSGTQYF
TRBV28 | CASSPYGQGLAKNIQYF
TRBV5-6 | CASSPTGGEDTEAFF
TRBV7-9 | CASSLPGSNEQFF
TRBV6-5 | CASRAPPANTGELFF
TRBV4-1 | CASSQFSGTGGSDTQYF
TRBV6-6 | CASRGPSSGANVLTF
TRBV7-9 | CASSPQRVATGELFF
TRBV7-8 | CASSFWTGGFITEAFF
TRBV6-1 | CASRLMNTEAFF
TRBV10-3 | CAIRTGTSGNNNEQFF
TRBV19 | CASSPPGGTNEKLFF